This T cell receptor (beta chain) was captured by sequencing in a study of T-cell memory formation after mild COVID-19 (dated by TCRdb to 2020 to 2023). Study-level background: Most TCR sequence clusters were specific to one of the two donors. Two young, previously healthy adult volunteers made up the cohort, one male and one female. T-cell clones expanding and contracting after mild COVID-19 in two donors were tracked by longitudinal TCRalpha and TCRbeta repertoire sequencing. Overall study outcomes, separate from this receptor: The study included only two mild cases, and larger cohorts that include severe cases with pre-infection samples were judged to be necessary. Some responding clones were detected in pre-infection memory, suggesting pre-existing cross-reactive memory T cells joined the SARS-CoV-2 response. Balanced CD4/CD8 phenotypes were observed for clones contracting from day 15 to 85, whereas a bias towards CD4+ was observed for a second wave of clones expanding from day 15 to 37. Contracting CD4+ clones turned up mainly in the CM and EM memory subsets, whereas EMRA was where CD8+ clones were enriched. Whether the second-wave clones peaking on day 37 were SARS-CoV-2 specific was not confirmed.

With respect to this clonotype: Its specific antigen is unknown. Base quality data are lacking; no much larger clone is found one base away.

PBMCs were isolated by Ficoll-Paque density gradient centrifugation. CDR1 is given as LNHDA and CDR2 as SQIVND, both from the germline V gene (reference sequence). Spanning cysteine to phenylalanine, the CDR3 consists of 16 amino acids. Only the CDR3 region is kept as DNA, spanning 48 bases read in frame from base 1. The germline V and J ends show losses of 4 bases and 4 bases respectively, and no gene match explains 8 bases of the junction. Reads for this sample came from an Illumina NovaSeq 6000. TCRalpha and TCRbeta cDNA libraries were constructed by 5'RACE with constant-segment primers, with sample barcodes and unique molecular identifiers being introduced. RNA was extracted from every sample with Trizol reagent. Libraries were amplified in two PCR steps, with a second sample barcode and Illumina TruSeq adapters added in the second step. Sequencing of libraries was performed on an Illumina NovaSeq with 2 x 150 bp paired-end reads. For the original study's pipeline: Reads were demultiplexed and collapsed into UMI-guided consensus sequences with migec v1.2.7. With mixcr v2.1.11, UMI consensuses were aligned to TRA and TRB V and J templates and assembled into clonotypes. A clonotype was counted as expanded or contracted only if both edgeR and NoisET called the change significant, with noise models trained on biological replicates. For edgeR calls, a false discovery rate-adjusted p below 0.01 and a log2 fold-change threshold of 1 were applied. As an exploratory analysis of dynamics, max-normalized trajectories of the 1000 most abundant clonotypes were examined with PCA combined with hierarchical clustering. Separately sequenced CD4+ and CD8+ repertoires were used to assign the CD4 or CD8 phenotype of responding clones. The raw public reads went through TCRdb reprocessing: fastp at Q25, MiXCR clone calling, in-frame beta chains kept. Here each entry gathers all rows of one CDR3 protein and keeps the most common genes and DNA. TCRdb, not the original authors, processed these V and J calls. The sample profile shows about 35,000 distinct CDR3 sequences; under 25% of them were found once. The biggest ten clones account for over 1.5% of the sample.

Sequenced sample: PBMCs or a T cell subset sorted from them (not recorded which). This receptor was taken from an adult who had mild COVID-19 (a few samples of this study predate the infection). The sample titles of this study are shuffled in the database, so cell type and time point are left out. The chain is assembled from TRBV19 and TRBJ1-1; TRBD1 aligns with 11 central bases. The nucleotide sequence reads TGTGCCAGTAGTAGACCTGGACAGGGGGCGCCCACTGAAGCTTTCTTT. Translated, it gives CASSRPGQGAPTEAFF.